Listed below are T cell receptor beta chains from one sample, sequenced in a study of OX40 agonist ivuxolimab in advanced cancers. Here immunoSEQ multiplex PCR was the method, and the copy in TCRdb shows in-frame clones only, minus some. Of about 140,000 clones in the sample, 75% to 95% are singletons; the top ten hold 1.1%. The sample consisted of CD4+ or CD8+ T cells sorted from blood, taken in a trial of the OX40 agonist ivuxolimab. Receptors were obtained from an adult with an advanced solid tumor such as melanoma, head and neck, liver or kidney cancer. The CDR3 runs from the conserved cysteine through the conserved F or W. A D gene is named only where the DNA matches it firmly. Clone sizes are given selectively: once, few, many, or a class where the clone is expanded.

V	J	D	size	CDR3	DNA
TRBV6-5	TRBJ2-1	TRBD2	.	CASSRASGYNEQFF	TGTGCCAGCAGTAGGGCTAGCGGGTACAATGAGCAGTTCTTC
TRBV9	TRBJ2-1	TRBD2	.	CASSKGTSGTYNEQFF	TGTGCCAGCAGCAAAGGGACTAGCGGGACCTACAATGAGCAGTTCTTC
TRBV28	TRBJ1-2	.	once	CASSISMTGNYGYTF	TGTGCCAGCAGTATATCAATGACAGGCAACTATGGCTACACCTTC
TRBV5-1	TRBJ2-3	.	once	CASTPGDLGDTQYF	TGCGCCAGCACCCCCGGGGACCTGGGGGATACGCAGTATTTT
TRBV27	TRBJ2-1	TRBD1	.	CASSSGTGLSDEQFF	TGTGCCAGCAGTTCCGGGACAGGGCTTAGTGATGAGCAGTTCTTC
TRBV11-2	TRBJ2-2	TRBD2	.	CASSSGLAFQFDTGELFF	TGTGCCAGCAGCTCCGGACTAGCGTTCCAGTTTGACACCGGGGAGCTGTTTTTT
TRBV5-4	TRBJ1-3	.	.	CASSSPTVGGGDTIYF	TGTGCCAGCAGCTCACCCACCGTGGGGGGCGGCGACACCATATATTTT
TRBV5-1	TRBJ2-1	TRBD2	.	CASSLSSGRAAEQFF	TGCGCCAGCAGCCTGTCTAGCGGGAGGGCCGCTGAGCAGTTCTTC
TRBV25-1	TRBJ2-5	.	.	CASSESGAVGETQYF	TGTGCCAGCAGTGAATCCGGGGCAGTGGGAGAGACCCAGTACTTC
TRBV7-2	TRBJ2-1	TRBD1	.	CASSSGTGYNNEQFF	TGTGCCAGCAGCTCAGGGACAGGTTATAACAATGAGCAGTTCTTC
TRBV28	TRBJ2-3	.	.	CASSPYTLEAQYF	TGTGCCAGCAGTCCCTATACCCTGGAGGCGCAGTATTTT
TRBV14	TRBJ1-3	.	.	CASRLGQGTGNTIYF	TGTGCCAGCAGACTGGGGCAGGGCACTGGAAACACCATATATTTT
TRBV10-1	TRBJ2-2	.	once	CASSESRPGELFF	TGCGCCAGCAGTGAGTCGAGGCCCGGGGAGCTGTTTTTT
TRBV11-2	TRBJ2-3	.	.	CASSLVRSSTDTQYF	TGTGCCAGCAGCTTAGTAAGGTCTAGCACAGATACGCAGTATTTT
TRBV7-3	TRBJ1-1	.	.	CASSFNGNTEAFF	TGTGCCAGCAGCTTCAATGGGAACACTGAAGCTTTCTTT
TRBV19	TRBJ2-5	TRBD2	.	CASSWRERAETQYF	TGTGCCAGTAGTTGGCGGGAGAGGGCGGAGACCCAGTACTTC
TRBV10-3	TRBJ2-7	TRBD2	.	CAIRGASGRPGPTYEQYF	TGTGCCATCAGGGGGGCTAGCGGGAGGCCTGGCCCCACATACGAGCAGTACTTC
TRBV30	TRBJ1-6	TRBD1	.	CAWSWQGDSPLHF	TGTGCCTGGAGCTGGCAGGGGGATTCACCCCTCCACTTT
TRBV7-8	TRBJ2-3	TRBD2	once	CASSAGTSGRGDTQYF	TGTGCCAGCAGCGCCGGGACTAGCGGGAGAGGCGATACGCAGTATTTT
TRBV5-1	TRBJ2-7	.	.	CASSEGNFSPYEQYF	TGCGCCAGCAGCGAGGGAAACTTTTCCCCCTACGAGCAGTACTTC
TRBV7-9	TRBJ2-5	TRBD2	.	CASRTLTSGSVYQETQYF	TGTGCCAGCAGAACATTGACTAGCGGGAGCGTGTACCAAGAGACCCAGTACTTC
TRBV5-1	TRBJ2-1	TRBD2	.	CASSYGTSGFYNEQFF	TGCGCCAGCAGCTACGGGACTAGCGGGTTTTACAATGAGCAGTTCTTC
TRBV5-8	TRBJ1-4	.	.	CASSPGLLNEKLFF	TGTGCCAGCAGCCCCGGACTACTGAATGAAAAACTGTTTTTT
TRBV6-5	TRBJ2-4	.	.	CASSHRGNRENIQYF	TGTGCCAGCAGCCACCGGGGGAATCGGGAAAACATTCAGTACTTC
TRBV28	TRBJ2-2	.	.	CASSFPGLGGNTGELFF	TGTGCCAGCAGTTTCCCCGGATTGGGGGGCAACACCGGGGAGCTGTTTTTT
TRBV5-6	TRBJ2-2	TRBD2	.	CASSLRLADTGELFF	TGTGCCAGCAGCTTGCGACTAGCCGACACCGGGGAGCTGTTTTTT
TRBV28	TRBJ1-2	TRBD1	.	CASSPQGAPYGYTF	TGTGCCAGCAGCCCTCAGGGGGCTCCTTATGGCTACACCTTC
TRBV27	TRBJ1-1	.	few	CASRDPNTEAFF	TGTGCCAGCAGGGACCCGAACACTGAAGCTTTCTTT
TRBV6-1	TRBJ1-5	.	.	CASSPTPEGPQHF	TGTGCCAGCAGCCCGACGCCCGAAGGGCCCCAGCATTTT
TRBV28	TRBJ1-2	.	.	CASSIGIPANYGYTF	TGTGCCAGCAGCATAGGGATTCCAGCTAACTATGGCTACACCTTC
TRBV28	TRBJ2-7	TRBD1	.	CASSFWTGRYEQYF	TGTGCCAGCAGTTTTTGGACAGGGCGCTACGAGCAGTACTTC
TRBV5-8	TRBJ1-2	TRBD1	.	CASSSRQGSGYTF	TGTGCCAGCAGCTCACGACAGGGGTCTGGCTACACCTTC
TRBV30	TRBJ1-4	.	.	CAWSGTPSEKLFF	TGTGCCTGGAGTGGGACGCCCAGTGAAAAACTGTTTTTT
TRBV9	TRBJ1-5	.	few	CASSTGFNQPQHF	TGTGCCAGCTCGACAGGCTTCAATCAGCCCCAGCATTTT
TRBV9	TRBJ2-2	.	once	CASSPRERGDTGELFF	TGTGCCAGCAGCCCCCGAGAAAGGGGGGACACCGGGGAGCTGTTTTTT
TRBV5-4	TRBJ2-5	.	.	CASSLAGTQETQYF	TGTGCCAGCAGCTTGGCCGGTACCCAAGAGACCCAGTACTTC
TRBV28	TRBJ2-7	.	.	CASSLRVGSQYF	TGTGCCAGCAGTTTGCGGGTGGGCAGCCAGTACTTC